This T cell receptor (beta chain) was captured in a study of T cells in Graves' hyperthyroidism and ophthalmopathy. Study findings and constraints: Expanded thyroid clonotypes (above 0.001) were mostly also found in blood. Ophthalmopathy was model-predicted a median around seven months pre-onset.

RNA transcripts were the template for amplifying TCR beta CDR3 regions. HTBI primers were the set used in a first-round RT-PCR of the TCR CDR3. TCRdb itself ran the multiplex PCR reads through MiXCR, one entry per CDR3 protein. The sample lists 400,000 to 600,000 distinct CDR3 sequences; roughly a sixth were seen once. This CDR3 is 13 amino acids long. The junction had 4 bases not matched to a gene; V was cut back by 8 bases and J by 9 bases. Germline lookup yields CDR1 ENHRY and CDR2 SYGVKD. As regards this clonotype: Its antigen is as yet unknown.

Ophthalmopathy in the patients scored at least 3 on Clinical Activity Score and at least 4 on NOSPECS grade, lasting under 3 months. V and J are TRBV10-3 and TRBJ1-6, with 10 bases fitting TRBD1. Sample: blood. The sequence was obtained from a woman in her thirties with Graves' ophthalmopathy. CDR3 residues: CAIGGQGGSPLHF. The DNA of the CDR3 is TGTGCCATCGGCGGACAGGGGGGTTCACCCCTCCACTTT.